This T cell receptor beta chain is from a study of blood T cells in healthy people across ages. Then a second PCR, running about 6 to 12 cycles, was carried out with a sample-barcoded 5' primer and a J-beta primer mix. The authors tagged each cDNA molecule using a template-switch adaptor with 12 random nucleotides. TCRdb reanalysed the 5' RACE reads using MiXCR and keeps one entry per CDR3 protein. The sample holds over 700,000 distinct CDR3 sequences, 53% seen once. To note about this clonotype: The antigen is undetermined.

Study-level results: Reliance upon unsorted PBMCs precluded definitive naive versus antigen-experienced comparison. Roughly linear declines in TCR beta diversity per million T cells occurred with age.

The V gene end was trimmed by 4 bases and the J gene end by 0 bases; junction bases not matched to a gene: 5. Germline V gene data show CDR1 as LGHDT and CDR2 as YNNKEL (reference sequence). This CDR3 spans 15 amino acids. Each of the donors had approximately 10 milliliters of peripheral blood drawn into EDTA-treated Vacutainer tubes. This receptor was taken from a man at least 80 years old in good health. The sequenced material came from blood. V usage is TRBV3-1 and J usage is TRBJ2-7; 8 nucleotides agree with TRBD1. CDR3 amino acids: CASSLRTGPSYEQYF. The CDR3 DNA reads as TGTGCCAGCAGCCTTCGGACAGGGCCCTCCTACGAGCAGTACTTC.